This TCR beta chain was captured in a study of T cells in tuberculosis. For the study at large: A South African cohort included IGRA-negative adolescents, latently infected IGRA-positive adolescents and adults with active tuberculosis.

Study-wide points: GEM motif frequencies gave over 55% accuracy; the GMM repertoire gave roughly 87%.

CDR1 and CDR2 from the germline V gene are GTSNPN and SVGIG (reference sequence). CDR3 length: 17 amino acids. Trimming pared 1 base from V and 1 base from J, leaving 19 bases between. This table comes from immunoSEQ multiplex PCR, and its TCRdb copy is limited to in-frame clones, with some not included. The top ten clones hold around 7% of a sample with some 47,000 clones, 90% to 95% of them seen once. The sample holds one count of this clone. The antigen remains unidentified. The receptor's source is a donor aged 5-35 years with latent tuberculosis or without tuberculosis infection. The specimen was PBMCs. The chain has TRBV30 and TRBJ1-1; D remains unclear. CDR3 region: CAWSEWSVEIWNTEAFF. DNA for the CDR3: TGTGCCTGGAGTGAATGGTCGGTCGAAATTTGGAACACTGAAGCTTTCTTT.